A single sample is the source of the 9 T cell receptor beta chains below, sequenced in a study of T cell repertoires in cytomegalovirus infection. MiXCR, applied by TCRdb to the reads, yields one record per CDR3 protein. The profile covers 180,000 or so distinct CDR3 sequences, with 15% to 20% appearing a single time and under 30% taken by the ten largest. The sample consisted of CD8+ T cells from PBMCs. Source of these receptors: a human donor in good health (CMV status not recorded). Some clones in this sample may be carry-over from other donors' samples.

This clonotype was seen ten or more times. The chain recombines TRBV7-2 with TRBJ1-3; TRBD1 matches 8 bases. The CDR3 is made up of 15 amino acids. Trimming at V came to 5 bases and at J to 1 base, leaving 4 bases not matched to a gene. Germline V gene data show CDR1 as SGHTA and CDR2 as FQGNSA. The CDR3 reads CASSLTGESGNTIYF. The CDR3 DNA follows: TGTGCCAGCAGCCTGACAGGGGAATCTGGAAACACCATATATTTT.

Points on this clonotype: Compared with germline, one end of the junction differs, possibly owing to a read error. The chain links TRBV4-1 to TRBJ1-2; 9 bases agree with TRBD1. This CDR3 region has 16 residues. CDR1 is MGHRA, CDR2 YSYEKL, per germline. DNA for the CDR3: TGTGCCAGTTTTCGGGACTCCGGGACAGGGACCTATGGCTACACCTTC. Its protein product is CASFRDSGTGTYGYTF.

This sequence joins TRBV20-1 and TRBJ2-3; D unresolved. CDR1 DFQATT and CDR2 SNEGSKA come from the germline V gene (reference sequence). CDR3 size: 13 residues. V lost 1 base and J 5 bases, leaving 10 bases between the germline ends. In DNA, the CDR3 is TGCAGTGCTAGAGGTCCCCCCGGAGATACGCAGTATTTT. The encoded protein is CSARGPPGDTQYF.

This clonotype was detected only a few times. A junction boundary mismatches the germline segment, possibly from a read error. V is TRBV20-1 and J is TRBJ2-7; 10 nucleotides align to TRBD2. The germline CDR1 and CDR2 sequences are DFQATT and SNEGSKA (reference sequence). The CDR3 has 18 residues. The DNA of the CDR3 is TGCAGCGCTAGGGTTCTAGCGGGGGCCCTCCCCCTCTCCTACGAGCAGTACTTC. Translation: CSARVLAGALPLSYEQYF.

This sequence joins TRBV28 and TRBJ2-3, with 9 bases matching TRBD1. V trimming: 7 bases; J trimming: 4 bases; junction bases outside the gene matches: 15. This CDR3 region has 17 residues. Germline values: CDR1 MDHEN, CDR2 SYDVKM. The CDR3 is CASTAGRGQGYPDTQYF. DNA for the CDR3: TGTGCCAGCACTGCGGGCAGAGGACAGGGGTACCCAGATACGCAGTATTTT.

V is TRBV7-6 and J is TRBJ2-7; 7 positions match TRBD2. CDR1 is SGHVS and CDR2 is FNYEAQ in the germline V gene. Trimming cost V 5 bases and J 4 bases; bases outside gene matches: 8. This CDR3 spans 14 amino acids. The CDR3 region is CASSPEGGGYEQYF. CDR3 nucleotide sequence: TGTGCCAGCAGCCCCGAGGGCGGGGGTTACGAGCAGTACTTC.

This clonotype was counted between two and nine times. This chain's CDR3 is CSPVAGGGWGTEAFF. The DNA for the CDR3 is TGCAGCCCCGTCGCGGGGGGGGGCTGGGGCACTGAAGCTTTCTTT. V gene TRBV29-1 combines with J gene TRBJ1-1; TRBD1 is a possible D gene (6 bases). V was pared by 8 bases and J by 4 bases, with 23 bases between. The CDR3 runs to 15 residues. CDR1 and CDR2 (germline): SQVTM, ANQGSEA.

The chain has TRBV6-5 and TRBJ2-5; D is possibly TRBD1 (5 bases). The germline V gene has CDR1 MNHEY and CDR2 SVGAGI. V lost 2 bases and J 3 bases, leaving 7 bases between the germline ends. This CDR3 is 13 amino acids long. The CDR3 DNA follows: TGTGCCAGCAGTTACGGGGCAGAAGAGACCCAGTACTTC. Translating it yields CASSYGAEETQYF.

The gene calls are TRBV6-1 and TRBJ2-5; 7 bases map to TRBD1. This CDR3 is 16 amino acids long. CDR1 is MNHNS and CDR2 is SASEGT in the germline V gene. V lost 1 base and J lost 2; bases outside the gene matches: 7. The CDR3 sequence is CASSEEPGQPQETQYF. CDR3 nucleotide sequence: TGTGCCAGCAGTGAAGAGCCGGGACAGCCTCAAGAGACCCAGTACTTC.